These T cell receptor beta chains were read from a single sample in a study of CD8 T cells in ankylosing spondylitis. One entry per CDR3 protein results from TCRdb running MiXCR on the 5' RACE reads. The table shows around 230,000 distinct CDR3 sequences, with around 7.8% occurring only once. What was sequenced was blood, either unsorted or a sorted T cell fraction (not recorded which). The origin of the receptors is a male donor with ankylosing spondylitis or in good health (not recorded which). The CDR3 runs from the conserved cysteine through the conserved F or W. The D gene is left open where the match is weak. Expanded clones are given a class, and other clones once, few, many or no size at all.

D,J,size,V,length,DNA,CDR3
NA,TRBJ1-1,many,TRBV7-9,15,TGTGCCAGCAGCTTACCAGGGCGATTGGATGGTGAAGCTTTCTTT,CASSLPGRLDGEAFF
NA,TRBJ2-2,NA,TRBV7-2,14,TGTGCCAGCAGCTTATGGGTAGACACCGGGGAGCTGTTTTTT,CASSLWVDTGELFF
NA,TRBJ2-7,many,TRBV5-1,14,TGCGCCAGCAGCTTGGGAGGAGGTACCTACGAGCAGTACTTC,CASSLGGGTYEQYF
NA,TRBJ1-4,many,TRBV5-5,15,TGTGCCAGCAGCGCCTTGTTGTCCACTAATGAAAAACTGTTTTTT,CASSALLSTNEKLFF
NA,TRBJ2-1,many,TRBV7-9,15,TGTGCCAGCAGAAGACTAGTAGCCGGAGACAATGAGCAGTTCTTC,CASRRLVAGDNEQFF
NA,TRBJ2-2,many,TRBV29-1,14,TGCAGCGTCTCCAGGGTTCAAGGCACCGGGGAGCTGTTTTTT,CSVSRVQGTGELFF
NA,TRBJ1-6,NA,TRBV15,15,TGTGCCACCAGCAGAGATCTGAAAGGGAATTCACCCCTCCACTTT,CATSRDLKGNSPLHF
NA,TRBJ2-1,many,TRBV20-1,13,TGCAGTGCTAGAGATTCGGGGGAGTATGAGCAGTTCTTC,CSARDSGEYEQFF
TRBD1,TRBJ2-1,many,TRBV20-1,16,TGCAGTGCTAGGGACCCTGACAGGGGAACCTACAATGAGCAGTTCTTC,CSARDPDRGTYNEQFF
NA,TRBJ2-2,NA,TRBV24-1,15,TGTGCCACCAGTGACCCCGGGACGATCAACGGGGAGCTGTTTTTT,CATSDPGTINGELFF
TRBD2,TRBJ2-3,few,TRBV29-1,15,TGCAGCGTGGGGACTAGCGGGACCAGCACAGATACGCAGTATTTT,CSVGTSGTSTDTQYF
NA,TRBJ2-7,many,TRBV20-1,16,TGCAGTGCTAGACCCAGTACCGGGACGGAAGCCTACGAGCAGTACTTC,CSARPSTGTEAYEQYF
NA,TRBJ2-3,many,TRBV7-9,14,TGTGCCAGCAGCACAAACCTTGGGACAGATACGCAGTATTTT,CASSTNLGTDTQYF
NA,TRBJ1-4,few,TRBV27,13,TGTGCCAGCAGTTTCTCACGGGATGAAAAACTGTTTTTT,CASSFSRDEKLFF
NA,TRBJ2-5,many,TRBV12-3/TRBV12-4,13,TGTGCCAGCAGTCGGGGTTCACAAGAGACCCAGTACTTC,CASSRGSQETQYF
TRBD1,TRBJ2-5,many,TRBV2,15,TGTGCCAGCACTTTGGACAGGGCCGCGCAAGAGACCCAGTACTTC,CASTLDRAAQETQYF
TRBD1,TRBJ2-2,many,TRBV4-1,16,TGCGCCAGCAGTCCAAACCCCAGGGGGCTGACCGGGGAGCTGTTTTTT,CASSPNPRGLTGELFF
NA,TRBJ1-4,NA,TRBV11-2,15,TGTGCCAGCAGCTTAGCTATTGCAACTAATGAAAAACTGTTTTTT,CASSLAIATNEKLFF
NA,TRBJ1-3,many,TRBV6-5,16,TGTGCCAGCAGTTACCTAAGGTCTGGGCCTGGAAACACCATATATTTT,CASSYLRSGPGNTIYF
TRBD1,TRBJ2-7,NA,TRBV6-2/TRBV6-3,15,TGTGCCAGCAGCTTTATCCGGGACAGCCTTTACGAGCAGTACTTC,CASSFIRDSLYEQYF
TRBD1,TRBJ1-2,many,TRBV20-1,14,TGCAGTGCCGCCAGGGGGGACAGGGCGATCGGCTACACCTTC,CSAARGDRAIGYTF
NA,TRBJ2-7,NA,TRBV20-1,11,TGCAGTGCTACAGATCTCTACGAGCAGTACTTC,CSATDLYEQYF
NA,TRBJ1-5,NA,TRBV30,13,TGTGCCTGGACAGACGGGTACAATCAGCCCCAGCATTTT,CAWTDGYNQPQHF
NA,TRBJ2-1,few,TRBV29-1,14,TGCAGCGCCTACCTTCGGCCCTCCTACAATGAGCAGTTCTTC,CSAYLRPSYNEQFF
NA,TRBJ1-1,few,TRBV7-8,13,TGTGCCAGCAGCTTAGTCCCGAACACTGAAGCTTTCTTT,CASSLVPNTEAFF
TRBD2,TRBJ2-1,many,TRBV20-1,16,TGCAGTGCTAGAGCACTAGCGGGGGCATCCTACAATGAGCAGTTCTTC,CSARALAGASYNEQFF
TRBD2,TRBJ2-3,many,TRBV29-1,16,TGCAGCGTTGGCCGGGGGACTAGCGGGAGGGTCGATACGCAGTATTTT,CSVGRGTSGRVDTQYF
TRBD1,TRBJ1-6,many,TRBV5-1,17,TGCGCCAGCAGCAACAGACAGGGGAGCTCCTATAATTCACCCCTCCACTTT,CASSNRQGSSYNSPLHF
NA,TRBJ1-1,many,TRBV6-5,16,TGTGCCAGCAGTTATCCACAGGGCGGGGGGAGCACTGAAGCTTTCTTT,CASSYPQGGGSTEAFF
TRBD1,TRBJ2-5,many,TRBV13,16,TGTGCCAGCAGCTTAGGGACAGGGGGTGCTTCGGGGACCCAGTACTTC,CASSLGTGGASGTQYF
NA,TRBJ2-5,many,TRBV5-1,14,TGCGCCAGCAGCTTGAGCGGAACATCGGAGACCCAGTACTTC,CASSLSGTSETQYF
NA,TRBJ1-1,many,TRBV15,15,TGTGCCACCAGCAGAGACGAGGAGACTCGGACTGAAGCTTTCTTT,CATSRDEETRTEAFF
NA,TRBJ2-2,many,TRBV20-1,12,TGCAGTGCTAGAGGGGGGATCGGGGAGCTGTTTTTT,CSARGGIGELFF
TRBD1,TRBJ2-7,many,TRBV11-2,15,TGTGCCAGCAGCGTAGACAGGGGCAGCGGGTACGAGCAGTACTTC,CASSVDRGSGYEQYF
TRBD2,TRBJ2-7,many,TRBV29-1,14,TGCAGCGTCGTTCCGGGACTAGCGGGAGGCGAGCAGTACTTC,CSVVPGLAGGEQYF
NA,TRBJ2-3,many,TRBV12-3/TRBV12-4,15,TGTGCCAGCAGTTTAGCGGGATTCAAGACAGATACGCAGTATTTT,CASSLAGFKTDTQYF
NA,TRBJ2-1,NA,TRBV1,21,TGCACCAGCAGCCAAGATCTTCCTAGCGGGTCCCCCTACAGCTCCTACAATGAGCAGTTCTTC,CTSSQDLPSGSPYSSYNEQFF
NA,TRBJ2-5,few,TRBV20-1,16,TGCAGTGTTGACCTAAGAGACTCTATCCACCAAGAGACCCAGTACTTC,CSVDLRDSIHQETQYF
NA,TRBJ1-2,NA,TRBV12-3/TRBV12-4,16,TGTGCCAGCAGTTTAGGGGCAGATCCTAGGGGGTATGGCTACACCTTC,CASSLGADPRGYGYTF
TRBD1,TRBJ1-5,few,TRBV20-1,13,TGCAGTGCTAAGGGGGCCCCCAATCAGCCCCAGCATTTT,CSAKGAPNQPQHF
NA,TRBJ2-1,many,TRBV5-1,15,TGCGCCAGCAGCTTTGGGCAGGGAGCTGGGAATGAGCAGTTCTTC,CASSFGQGAGNEQFF